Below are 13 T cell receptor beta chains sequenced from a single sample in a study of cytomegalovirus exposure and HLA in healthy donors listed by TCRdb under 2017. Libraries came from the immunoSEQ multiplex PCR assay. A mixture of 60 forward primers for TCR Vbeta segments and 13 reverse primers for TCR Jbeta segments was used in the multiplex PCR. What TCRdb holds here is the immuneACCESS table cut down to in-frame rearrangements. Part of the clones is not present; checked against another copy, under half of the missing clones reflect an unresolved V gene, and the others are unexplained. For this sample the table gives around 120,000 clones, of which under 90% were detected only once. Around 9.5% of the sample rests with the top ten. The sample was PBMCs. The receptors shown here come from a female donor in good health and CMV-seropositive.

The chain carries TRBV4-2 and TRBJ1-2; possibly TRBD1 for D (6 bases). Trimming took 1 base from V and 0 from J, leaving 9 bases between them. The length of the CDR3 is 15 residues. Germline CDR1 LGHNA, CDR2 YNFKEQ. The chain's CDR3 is CASSQGTDSNYGYTF. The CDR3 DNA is TGTGCCAGCAGCCAAGGGACAGACTCTAACTATGGCTACACCTTC.

The chain's CDR3 is CASSRAASVTGELFF. In DNA, the CDR3 is TGTGCCAGCAGCCGGGCAGCTAGCGTCACCGGGGAGCTGTTTTTT. This chain links TRBV6-6 with TRBJ2-2; TRBD2 might be the D (6 bases). Germline V lookup: CDR1 MNHNY, CDR2 SVGAGI (reference sequence). The CDR3 is 15 residues long. Between the trimmed V and J ends, which lost 6 bases and 4 bases, there was a span of 15 bases.

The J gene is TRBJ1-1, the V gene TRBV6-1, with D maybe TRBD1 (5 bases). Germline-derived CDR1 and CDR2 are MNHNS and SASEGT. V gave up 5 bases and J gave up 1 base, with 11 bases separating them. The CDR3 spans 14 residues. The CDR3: CASSLPGGNTEAFF. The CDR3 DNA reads TGTGCCAGCAGTCTCCCGGGGGGGAACACTGAAGCTTTCTTT.

In nucleotides, the CDR3 is TGTGCCAGCAAATTCCGGGACAAGCACACAGATACGCAGTATTTT. It codes for CASKFRDKHTDTQYF. The chain is built from TRBV28 and TRBJ2-3, with D possibly matching TRBD1 (6 bases). Looked up from germline, CDR1 is MDHEN and CDR2 is SYDVKM. The CDR3 loop spans 15 amino acids. Trimming took 7 bases from V and 2 from J, leaving 16 bases between them.

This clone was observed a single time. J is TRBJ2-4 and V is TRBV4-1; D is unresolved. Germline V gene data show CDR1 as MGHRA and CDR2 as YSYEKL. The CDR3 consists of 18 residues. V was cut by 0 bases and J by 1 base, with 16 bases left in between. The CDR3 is CASSQESPATSAKNIQYF. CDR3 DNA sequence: TGCGCCAGCAGCCAAGAAAGTCCGGCGACTTCTGCCAAAAACATTCAGTACTTC.

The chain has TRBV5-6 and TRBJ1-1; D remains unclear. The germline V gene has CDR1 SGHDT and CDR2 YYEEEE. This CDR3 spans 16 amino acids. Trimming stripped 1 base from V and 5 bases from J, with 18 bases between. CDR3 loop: CASSLWPAPRVTEAFF. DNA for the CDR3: TGTGCCAGCAGCTTGTGGCCGGCCCCTAGAGTAACTGAAGCTTTCTTT.

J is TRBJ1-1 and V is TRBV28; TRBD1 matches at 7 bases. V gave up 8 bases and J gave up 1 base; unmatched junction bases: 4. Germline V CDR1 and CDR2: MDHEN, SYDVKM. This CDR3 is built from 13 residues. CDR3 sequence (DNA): TGTGCCAGCGAGACAGGGCCGAACACTGAAGCTTTCTTT. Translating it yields CASETGPNTEAFF.

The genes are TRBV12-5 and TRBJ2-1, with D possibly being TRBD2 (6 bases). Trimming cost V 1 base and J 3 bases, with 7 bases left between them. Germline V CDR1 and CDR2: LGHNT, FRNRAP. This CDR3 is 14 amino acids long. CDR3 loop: CASGLGTNYNEQFF. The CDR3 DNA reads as TGTGCTAGTGGTTTGGGGACTAACTACAATGAGCAGTTCTTC.

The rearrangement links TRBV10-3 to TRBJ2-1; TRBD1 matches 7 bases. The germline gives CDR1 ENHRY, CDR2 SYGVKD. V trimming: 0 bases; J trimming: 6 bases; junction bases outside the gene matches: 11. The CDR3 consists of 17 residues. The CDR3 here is CAISESNRGLLSNEQFF. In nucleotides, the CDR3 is TGTGCCATCAGTGAGTCGAACAGGGGCCTTCTTTCCAATGAGCAGTTCTTC.

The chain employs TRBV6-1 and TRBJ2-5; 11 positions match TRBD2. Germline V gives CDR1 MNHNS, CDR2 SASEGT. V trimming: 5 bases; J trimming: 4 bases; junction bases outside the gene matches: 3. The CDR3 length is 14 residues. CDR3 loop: CASSMLAGGETQYF. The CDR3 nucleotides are TGTGCCAGCAGTATGCTAGCGGGGGGAGAGACCCAGTACTTC.

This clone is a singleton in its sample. Here the CDR3 reads CASSLYTGGTGVTYEQYF. CDR3 DNA: TGCGCCAGCAGCTTGTATACAGGGGGGACAGGGGTTACCTACGAGCAGTACTTC. The V gene is TRBV5-1, the J gene TRBJ2-7, with 10 nucleotides matching TRBD1. Germline V gene lookup returns CDR1 SGHRS and CDR2 YFSETQ. CDR3 length equals 18 residues. The V gene end was trimmed by 1 base and the J gene end by 2 bases; junction bases not matched to a gene: 12.

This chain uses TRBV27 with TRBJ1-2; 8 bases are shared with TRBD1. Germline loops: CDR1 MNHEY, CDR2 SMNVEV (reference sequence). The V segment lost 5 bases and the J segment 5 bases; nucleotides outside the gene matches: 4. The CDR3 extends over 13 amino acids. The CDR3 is CASSVDRAYGYTF. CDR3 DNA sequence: TGTGCCAGCAGTGTGGACAGGGCGTATGGCTACACCTTC.

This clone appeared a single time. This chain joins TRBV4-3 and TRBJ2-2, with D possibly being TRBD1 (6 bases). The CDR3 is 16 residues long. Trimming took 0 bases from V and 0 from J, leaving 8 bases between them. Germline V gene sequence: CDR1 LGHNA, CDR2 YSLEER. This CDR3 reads CASSQEGASNTGELFF. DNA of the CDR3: TGCGCCAGCAGCCAAGAGGGGGCTTCGAACACCGGGGAGCTGTTTTTT.